A selection of T cell receptor beta chains follows, all from one sample in a study of control samples from healthy donors and cancer patients. Method: immunoSEQ multiplex PCR; TCRdb's copy keeps in-frame clones and lacks some. The sample contains roughly 88,000 clones, approximately 91% of which appear only once. Sequenced sample: blood. The receptors were gathered from a woman in her 30s in good health. CDR3s include the opening cysteine and the closing phenylalanine or tryptophan. A D gene is named only where the DNA matches it firmly. Size is stated for part of the rows, as once, few or many counts, or as a class when the clone is expanded.

abundance	v_gene	j_gene	d_gene	CDR3aa	CDR3nt
-	TRBV3-1/TRBV3-2	TRBJ2-7	TRBD1	CASRPGQGYEQYF	TGTGCCAGCAGACCTGGACAGGGCTACGAGCAGTACTTC
-	TRBV10-3	TRBJ1-2	-	CAISESLLNYGYTF	TGTGCCATCAGTGAGTCTCTACTCAACTATGGCTACACCTTC
-	TRBV5-1	TRBJ2-5	TRBD2	CASSLTSGTQETQYF	TGCGCCAGCAGCTTGACTAGCGGAACCCAAGAGACCCAGTACTTC
-	TRBV19	TRBJ2-1	TRBD2	CASRRTSGRPNEQFF	TGTGCCAGTAGACGGACTAGCGGGAGGCCCAATGAGCAGTTCTTC
-	TRBV2	TRBJ1-2	TRBD1	CASRTTGDYGYTF	TGTGCCAGCAGGACGACAGGGGACTATGGCTACACCTTC
-	TRBV14	TRBJ1-2	-	CASSQGENAYYGYTF	TGTGCCAGCAGCCAAGGGGAGAATGCTTACTATGGCTACACCTTC
once	TRBV5-4	TRBJ1-4	-	CASGTSVNEKLFF	TGTGCCAGCGGGACCTCAGTTAATGAAAAACTGTTTTTT
-	TRBV7-8	TRBJ2-6	-	CAISPGANVLTF	TGTGCCATCTCTCCCGGGGCCAACGTCCTGACTTTC
-	TRBV6-1	TRBJ2-1	-	CASSEGGQRYNEQFF	TGTGCCAGCAGTGAAGGAGGACAGAGGTACAATGAGCAGTTCTTC
-	TRBV24-1	TRBJ2-3	-	CATSSPTDTQYF	TGTGCCACCAGTTCCCCCACAGATACGCAGTATTTT
-	TRBV6-5	TRBJ2-5	-	CASSPQGGETQYF	TGTGCCAGCAGCCCCCAGGGGGGTGAGACCCAGTACTTC
-	TRBV11-1	TRBJ2-1	-	CASSLESGQYNEQFF	TGTGCCAGCAGCTTAGAATCGGGGCAGTACAATGAGCAGTTCTTC
-	TRBV27	TRBJ1-5	-	CASSLELLGDGSNQPQHF	TGTGCCAGCAGTTTAGAACTCCTCGGGGACGGGAGCAATCAGCCCCAGCATTTT
-	TRBV20-1	TRBJ1-5	-	CSASSQFGTMSHQPQHF	TGCAGTGCTAGTAGTCAGTTTGGGACAATGTCCCATCAGCCCCAGCATTTT
-	TRBV9	TRBJ1-3	-	CASSVGPGTANTIYF	TGTGCCAGCAGCGTAGGGCCGGGTACGGCAAACACCATATATTTT
-	TRBV29-1	TRBJ1-2	TRBD1	CSVQHGTGGYGYTF	TGCAGCGTCCAACACGGAACAGGGGGCTATGGCTACACCTTC
-	TRBV6-5	TRBJ2-7	-	CASTQDVGQGGEQYF	TGTGCCAGCACCCAGGACGTAGGGCAAGGAGGGGAGCAGTACTTC
-	TRBV7-2	TRBJ1-2	TRBD1	CASSLAAQGQGRGYGYTF	TGTGCCAGCAGCTTGGCCGCACAGGGACAGGGGAGGGGATATGGCTACACCTTC
-	TRBV10-3	TRBJ2-5	TRBD2	CAIRGTSGGLSQETQYF	TGTGCCATCAGGGGGACTAGCGGGGGCCTTTCCCAAGAGACCCAGTACTTC
once	TRBV7-9	TRBJ1-6	-	CASSLIRGNSPLHF	TGTGCCAGCAGTCTGATCCGGGGTAATTCACCCCTCCACTTT
-	TRBV29-1	TRBJ1-4	TRBD1	CSVEVGTEGEKLFF	TGCAGCGTTGAAGTTGGGACAGAAGGGGAAAAACTGTTTTTT
-	TRBV7-6	TRBJ2-3	TRBD2	CASSLVLRGAGSDTQYF	TGTGCCAGCAGCTTAGTATTGCGGGGGGCTGGTTCAGATACGCAGTATTTT
few	TRBV30	TRBJ2-1	TRBD1	CAWSTTGGSEQFF	TGTGCCTGGAGTACCACAGGGGGTAGTGAGCAGTTCTTC
once	TRBV30	TRBJ1-1	-	CAWRVADNTEAFF	TGTGCCTGGAGGGTCGCGGATAACACTGAAGCTTTCTTT
-	TRBV25-1	TRBJ2-3	-	CASSEGWGGSTDTQYF	TGTGCCAGCAGTGAAGGCTGGGGCGGGAGCACAGATACGCAGTATTTT
-	TRBV30	TRBJ1-6	-	CATDYNSPLHF	TGTGCCACAGACTATAATTCACCCCTCCACTTT
once	TRBV6-5	TRBJ1-5	-	CASSYGWGQPQHF	TGTGCCAGCAGTTACGGATGGGGGCAGCCCCAGCATTTT
-	TRBV5-1	TRBJ2-7	-	CASSFDARSYEQYF	TGCGCCAGCAGCTTCGACGCGCGCTCCTACGAGCAGTACTTC
-	TRBV7-3	TRBJ2-3	-	CASSSSPSLPDTQYF	TGTGCCAGCAGCTCCTCGCCCTCCCTCCCAGATACGCAGTATTTT
-	TRBV5-1	TRBJ1-5	-	CASSLAPGEPQHF	TGCGCCAGCAGCTTGGCCCCAGGGGAGCCCCAGCATTTT
-	TRBV6-2/TRBV6-3	TRBJ1-4	-	CASSYWDTATNEKLFF	TGTGCCAGCAGTTACTGGGACACCGCAACTAATGAAAAACTGTTTTTT
-	TRBV19	TRBJ2-7	TRBD2	CATGTSYEQYF	TGTGCCACTGGGACTAGCTACGAGCAGTACTTC
-	TRBV6-1	TRBJ1-4	-	CASSEAAFGEKLFF	TGTGCCAGCAGTGAAGCCGCCTTCGGTGAAAAACTGTTTTTT
-	TRBV7-7	TRBJ1-1	TRBD1	CASSYPTGGRFITEAFF	TGTGCCAGCAGCTACCCAACAGGGGGCCGATTTATCACTGAAGCTTTCTTT
-	TRBV7-3	TRBJ2-2	-	CASSLSKGLKTGELFF	TGTGCCAGCAGCTTATCCAAGGGCCTCAAGACCGGGGAGCTGTTTTTT
-	TRBV3-1/TRBV3-2	TRBJ2-5	TRBD2	CASRHTSGREETQYF	TGTGCCAGCAGGCACACTAGCGGGAGGGAAGAGACCCAGTACTTC
-	TRBV28	TRBJ2-5	TRBD2	CASSLWTSGRAQETQYF	TGTGCCAGCAGTTTATGGACTAGCGGGAGGGCCCAAGAGACCCAGTACTTC
-	TRBV18	TRBJ2-7	-	CASSPSFREQYF	TGTGCCAGCTCACCAAGTTTTAGGGAGCAGTACTTC
-	TRBV7-9	TRBJ2-1	-	CASSLVGSGQFF	TGTGCCAGCAGCTTAGTGGGCTCGGGGCAGTTCTTC
-	TRBV5-6	TRBJ1-6	-	CASSLRSAALSNSPLHF	TGTGCCAGCAGCTTGAGGTCAGCAGCCTTATCTAATTCACCCCTCCACTTT
-	TRBV6-2/TRBV6-3	TRBJ1-2	TRBD1	CASSPTGSYGYTF	TGTGCCAGCAGTCCGACAGGGTCCTATGGCTACACCTTC